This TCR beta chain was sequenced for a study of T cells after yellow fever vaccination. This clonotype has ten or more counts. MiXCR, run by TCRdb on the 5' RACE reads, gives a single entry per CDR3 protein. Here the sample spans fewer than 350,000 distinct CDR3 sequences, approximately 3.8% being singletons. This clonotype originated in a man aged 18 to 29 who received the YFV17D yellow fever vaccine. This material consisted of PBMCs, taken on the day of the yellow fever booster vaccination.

The CDR3 here is CASGTRETQYF. The CDR3 region has the DNA TGTGCCAGTGGGACCCGGGAGACCCAGTACTTC. The chain recombines TRBV12-3 or TRBV12-4 with TRBJ2-5; perhaps D is TRBD1 or TRBD2 (5 bases each). The CDR3 runs 11 residues. Between the trimmed V and J ends, which lost 9 bases and 5 bases, there was a span of 10 bases.